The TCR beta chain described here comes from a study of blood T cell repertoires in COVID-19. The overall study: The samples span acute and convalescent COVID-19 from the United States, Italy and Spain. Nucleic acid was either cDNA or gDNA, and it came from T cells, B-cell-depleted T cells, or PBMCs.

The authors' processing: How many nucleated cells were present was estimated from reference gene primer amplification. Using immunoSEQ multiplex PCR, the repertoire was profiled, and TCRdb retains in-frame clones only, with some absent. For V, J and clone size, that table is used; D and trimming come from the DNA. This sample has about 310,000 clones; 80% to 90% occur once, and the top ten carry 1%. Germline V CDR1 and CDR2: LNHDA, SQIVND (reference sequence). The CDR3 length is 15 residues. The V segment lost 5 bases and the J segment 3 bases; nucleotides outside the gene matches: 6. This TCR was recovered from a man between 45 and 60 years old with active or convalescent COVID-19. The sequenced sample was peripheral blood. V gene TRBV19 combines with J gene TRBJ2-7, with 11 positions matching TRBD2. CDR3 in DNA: TGTGCCAGTAGTCTAGCCGGGACTAGCGGCTACGAGCAGTACTTC. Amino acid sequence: CASSLAGTSGYEQYF. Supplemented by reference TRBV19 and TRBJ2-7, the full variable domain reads DGGITQSPKYLFRKEGQNVTLSCEQNLNHDAMYWYRQDPGQGLRLIYYSQIVNDFQKGDIAEGYSVSREKKESFPLTVTSAQKNPTAFYLCASSLAGTSGYEQYFGPGTRLTVT.